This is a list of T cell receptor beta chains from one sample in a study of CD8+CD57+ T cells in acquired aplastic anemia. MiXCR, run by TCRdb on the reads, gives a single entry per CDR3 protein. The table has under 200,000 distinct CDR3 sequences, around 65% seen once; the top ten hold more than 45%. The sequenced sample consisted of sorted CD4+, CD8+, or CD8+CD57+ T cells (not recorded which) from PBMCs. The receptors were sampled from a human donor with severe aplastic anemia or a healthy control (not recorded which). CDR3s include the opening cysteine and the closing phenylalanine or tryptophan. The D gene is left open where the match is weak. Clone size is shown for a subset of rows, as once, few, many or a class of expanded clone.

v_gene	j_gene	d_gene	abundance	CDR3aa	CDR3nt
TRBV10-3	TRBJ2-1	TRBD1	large	CAIRTGTDNEQFF	TGTGCCATCAGAACCGGGACAGACAATGAGCAGTTCTTC
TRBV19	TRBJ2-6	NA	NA	CASTQRSGANVLTF	TGTGCCAGTACCCAAAGGTCTGGGGCCAACGTCCTGACTTTC
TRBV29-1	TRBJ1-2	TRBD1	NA	CSVAGQGGYGYTF	TGCAGCGTTGCGGGACAGGGAGGCTATGGCTACACCTTC
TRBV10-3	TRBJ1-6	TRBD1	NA	CAIRAGQANYNSPLHF	TGTGCCATCAGGGCGGGACAGGCGAACTATAATTCACCCCTCCACTTT
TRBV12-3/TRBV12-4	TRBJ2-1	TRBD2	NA	CASSGSGSYNEQFF	TGTGCCAGCAGTGGTAGCGGGAGCTACAATGAGCAGTTCTTC
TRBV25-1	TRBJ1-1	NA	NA	CASSEGGRGRTEAFF	TGTGCCAGCAGTGAAGGAGGCAGGGGAAGGACTGAAGCTTTCTTT
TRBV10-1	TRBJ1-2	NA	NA	CASRRTTDHYGYTF	TGTGCCAGCAGGCGGACAACGGACCACTATGGCTACACCTTC
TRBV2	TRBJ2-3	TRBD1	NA	CASSTGGVTDTQYF	TGTGCCAGCAGCACAGGGGGCGTCACAGATACGCAGTATTTT
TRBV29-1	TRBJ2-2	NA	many	CSVDEQNTGELFF	TGCAGCGTTGACGAGCAGAACACCGGGGAGCTGTTTTTT
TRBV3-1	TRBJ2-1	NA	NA	CASSQASVWDEQFF	TGTGCCAGCAGCCAGGCCTCAGTCTGGGATGAGCAGTTCTTC
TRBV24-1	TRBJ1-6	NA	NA	CATWDRSSYNSSLHF	TGTGCCACCTGGGACCGGAGCTCCTATAATTCATCCCTCCACTTT
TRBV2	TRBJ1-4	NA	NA	CASSLGQPKLFF	TGTGCCAGCAGTCTTGGACAGCCCAAACTGTTTTTT
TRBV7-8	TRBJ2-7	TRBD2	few	CASSLGAGVYF	TGTGCCAGCAGCTTAGGGGCGGGAGTGTACTTC
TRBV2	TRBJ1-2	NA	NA	CARRRTVSLVGYTF	TGTGCCAGGCGCCGGACAGTTTCTCTGGTTGGCTACACCTTC
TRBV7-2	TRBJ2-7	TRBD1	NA	CASSLRTGGTYEQYF	TGTGCCAGCAGCCTCAGGACAGGGGGGACCTACGAGCAGTACTTC
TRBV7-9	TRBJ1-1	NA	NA	CASSLVTYTEAFF	TGTGCCAGCAGCCTCGTTACCTACACTGAAGCTTTCTTT
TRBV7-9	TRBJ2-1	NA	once	CASLGGRDNEQFF	TGTGCCAGCTTAGGGGGGAGAGACAATGAGCAGTTCTTC